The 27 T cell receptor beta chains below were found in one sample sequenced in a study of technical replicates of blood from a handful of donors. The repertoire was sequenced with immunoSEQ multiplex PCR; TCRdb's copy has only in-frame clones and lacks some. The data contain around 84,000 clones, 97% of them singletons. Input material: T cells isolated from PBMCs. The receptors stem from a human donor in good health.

In nucleotides, the CDR3 is TGTGCCAGCAGTTTACTAGCGGTTGTAACGAACACCGGGGAGCTGTTTTTT. Translated, it gives CASSLLAVVTNTGELFF. This chain uses TRBV28 with TRBJ2-2; TRBD2 matches 7 bases. The CDR3 has 17 amino acids. The germline V gene has CDR1 MDHEN and CDR2 SYDVKM. V lost 2 bases and J lost 0; bases outside the gene matches: 6.

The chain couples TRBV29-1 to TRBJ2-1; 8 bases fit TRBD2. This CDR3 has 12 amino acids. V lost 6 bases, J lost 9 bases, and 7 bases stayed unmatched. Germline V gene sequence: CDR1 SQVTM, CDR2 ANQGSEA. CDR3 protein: CSVPLAGGEQFF. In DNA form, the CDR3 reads TGCAGCGTCCCTCTAGCGGGTGGTGAGCAGTTCTTC.

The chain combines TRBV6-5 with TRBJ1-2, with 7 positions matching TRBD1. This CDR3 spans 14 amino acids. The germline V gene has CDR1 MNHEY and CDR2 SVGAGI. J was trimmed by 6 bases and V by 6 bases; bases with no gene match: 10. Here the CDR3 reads CASSTTGIGNGYTF. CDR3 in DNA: TGTGCCAGCAGCACGACAGGGATTGGTAATGGCTACACCTTC.

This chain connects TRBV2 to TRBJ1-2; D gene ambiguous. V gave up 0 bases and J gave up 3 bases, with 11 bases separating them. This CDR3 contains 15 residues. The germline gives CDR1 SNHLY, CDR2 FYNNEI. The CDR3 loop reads CASSEARGEDYGYTF. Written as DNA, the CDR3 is TGTGCCAGCAGTGAAGCGCGTGGAGAGGACTATGGCTACACCTTC.

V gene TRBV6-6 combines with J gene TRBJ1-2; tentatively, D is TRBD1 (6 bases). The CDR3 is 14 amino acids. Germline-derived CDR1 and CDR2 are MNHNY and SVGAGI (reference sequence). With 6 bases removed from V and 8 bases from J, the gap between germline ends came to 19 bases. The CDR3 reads CASSLGQLFLGYTF. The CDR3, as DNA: TGTGCCAGCAGCTTAGGACAGCTCTTCTTGGGCTACACCTTC.

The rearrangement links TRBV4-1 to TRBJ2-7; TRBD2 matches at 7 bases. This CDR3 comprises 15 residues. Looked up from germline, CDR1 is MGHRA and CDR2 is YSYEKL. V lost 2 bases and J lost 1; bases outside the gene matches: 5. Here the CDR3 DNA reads TGCGCCAGCAGCCAACGAGCGGGACTTTCCTACGAGCAGTACTTC. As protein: CASSQRAGLSYEQYF.

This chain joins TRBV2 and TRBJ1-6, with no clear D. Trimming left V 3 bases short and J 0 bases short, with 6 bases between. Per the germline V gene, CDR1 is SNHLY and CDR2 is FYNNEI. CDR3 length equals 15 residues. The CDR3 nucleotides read TGTGCCAGCAGTGAGCGTAGCTCCTATAATTCACCCCTCCACTTT. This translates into CASSERSSYNSPLHF.

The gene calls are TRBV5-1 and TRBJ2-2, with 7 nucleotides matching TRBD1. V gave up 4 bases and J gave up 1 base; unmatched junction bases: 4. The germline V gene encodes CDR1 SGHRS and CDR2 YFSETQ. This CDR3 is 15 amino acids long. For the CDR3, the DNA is TGCGCCAGCAGCGCCGGGACAGTGAACACCGGGGAGCTGTTTTTT. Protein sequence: CASSAGTVNTGELFF.

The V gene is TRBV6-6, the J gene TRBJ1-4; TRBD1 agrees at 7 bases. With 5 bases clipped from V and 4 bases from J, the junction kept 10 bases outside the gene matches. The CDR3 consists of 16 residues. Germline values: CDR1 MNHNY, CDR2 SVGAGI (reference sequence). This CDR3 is CASSPRQGASNEKLFF. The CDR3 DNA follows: TGTGCCAGCAGTCCCCGACAGGGCGCAAGTAATGAAAAACTGTTTTTT.

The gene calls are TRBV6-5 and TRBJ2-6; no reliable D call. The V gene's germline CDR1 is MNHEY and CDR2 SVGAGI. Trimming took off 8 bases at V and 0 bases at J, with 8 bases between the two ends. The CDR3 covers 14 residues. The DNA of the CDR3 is TGTGCCAGCTCCCTTTTCTCTGGGGCCAACGTCCTGACTTTC. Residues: CASSLFSGANVLTF.

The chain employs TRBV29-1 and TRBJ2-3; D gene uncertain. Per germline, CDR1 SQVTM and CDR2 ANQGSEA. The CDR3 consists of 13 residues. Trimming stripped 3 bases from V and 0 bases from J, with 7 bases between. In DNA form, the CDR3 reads TGCAGCGTTGATTGGGCTAGCACAGATACGCAGTATTTT. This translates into CSVDWASTDTQYF.

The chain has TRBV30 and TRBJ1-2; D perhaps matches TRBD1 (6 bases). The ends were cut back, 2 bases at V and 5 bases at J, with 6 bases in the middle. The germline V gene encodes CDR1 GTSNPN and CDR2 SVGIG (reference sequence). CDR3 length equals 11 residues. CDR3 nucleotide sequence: TGTGCCTGGAGTACAGGGTATGGCTACACCTTC. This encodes CAWSTGYGYTF.

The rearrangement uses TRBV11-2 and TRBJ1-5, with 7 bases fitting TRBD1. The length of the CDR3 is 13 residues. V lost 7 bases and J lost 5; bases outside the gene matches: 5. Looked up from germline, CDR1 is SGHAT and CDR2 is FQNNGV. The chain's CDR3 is CASTGTEDQPQHF. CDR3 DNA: TGTGCCAGCACCGGGACAGAGGATCAGCCCCAGCATTTT.

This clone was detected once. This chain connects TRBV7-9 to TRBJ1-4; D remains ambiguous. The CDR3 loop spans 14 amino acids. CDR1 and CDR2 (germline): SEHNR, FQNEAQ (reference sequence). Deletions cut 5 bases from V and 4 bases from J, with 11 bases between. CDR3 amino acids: CASSLAGSNEKLFF. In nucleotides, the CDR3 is TGTGCCAGCAGCCTGGCGGGGAGTAATGAAAAACTGTTTTTT.

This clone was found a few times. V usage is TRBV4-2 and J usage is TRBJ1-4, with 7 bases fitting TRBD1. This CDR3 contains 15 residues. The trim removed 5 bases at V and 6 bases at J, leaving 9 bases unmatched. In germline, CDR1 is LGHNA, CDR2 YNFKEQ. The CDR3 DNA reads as TGTGCCAGCAGCGGCGAGACGGGACAGCATGAAAAACTGTTTTTT. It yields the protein CASSGETGQHEKLFF.

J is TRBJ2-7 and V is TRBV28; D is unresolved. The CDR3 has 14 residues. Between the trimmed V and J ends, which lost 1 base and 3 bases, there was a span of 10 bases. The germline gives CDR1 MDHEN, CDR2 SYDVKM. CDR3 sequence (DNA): TGTGCCAGCAGTTTATCTGGGCTCAGCTACGAGCAGTACTTC. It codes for CASSLSGLSYEQYF.

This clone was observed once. CDR3 DNA: TGTGCCAGCAGCCACCGTGGGGCCTACATCCAAGATGACTATGGCTACACCTTC. Encoded protein: CASSHRGAYIQDDYGYTF. The chain uses TRBV7-8 and TRBJ1-2; a weak D match, TRBD1 (5 bases). The CDR3 has 18 amino acids. Germline CDR1 is SGHVS and CDR2 is FQNEAQ. Trimming took 5 bases from V and 3 from J, leaving 25 bases between them.

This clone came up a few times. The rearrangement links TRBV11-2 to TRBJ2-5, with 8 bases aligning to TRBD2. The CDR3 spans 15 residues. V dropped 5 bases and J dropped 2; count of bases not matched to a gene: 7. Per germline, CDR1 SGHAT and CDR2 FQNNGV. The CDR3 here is CASSLPPSGQETQYF. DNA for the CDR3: TGTGCCAGCAGCCTGCCCCCTAGCGGGCAAGAGACCCAGTACTTC.

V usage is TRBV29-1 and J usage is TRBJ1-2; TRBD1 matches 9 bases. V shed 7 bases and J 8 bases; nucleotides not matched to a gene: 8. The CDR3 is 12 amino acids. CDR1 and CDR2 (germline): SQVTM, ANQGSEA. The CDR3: CSAWGQGRGYTF. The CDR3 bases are TGCAGCGCTTGGGGACAGGGTCGGGGCTACACCTTC.

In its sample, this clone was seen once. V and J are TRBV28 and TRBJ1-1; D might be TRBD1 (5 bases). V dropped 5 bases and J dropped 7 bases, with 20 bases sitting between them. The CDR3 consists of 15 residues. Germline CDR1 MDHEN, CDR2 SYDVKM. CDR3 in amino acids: CASSTLGEGMNEAFF. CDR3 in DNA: TGTGCCAGCAGTACCCTGGGGGAGGGAATGAATGAAGCTTTCTTT.

CDR3: CASSLERTGSQYNEQFF. CDR3 DNA sequence: TGTGCCAGCAGCTTAGAAAGGACTGGGAGTCAATACAATGAGCAGTTCTTC. The chain uses TRBV7-8 and TRBJ2-1, with D perhaps TRBD2 (5 bases). V lost 1 base and J lost 4, with 17 bases in between. The CDR3 contains 17 residues. The germline V gene encodes CDR1 SGHVS and CDR2 FQNEAQ.

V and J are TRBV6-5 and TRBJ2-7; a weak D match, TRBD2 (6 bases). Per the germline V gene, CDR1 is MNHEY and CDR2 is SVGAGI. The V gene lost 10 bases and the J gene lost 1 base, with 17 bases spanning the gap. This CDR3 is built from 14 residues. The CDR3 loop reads CATRRDGKSYEQYF. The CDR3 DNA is TGTGCCACCCGGAGGGACGGCAAGTCCTACGAGCAGTACTTC.

CDR3 in amino acids: CSVRLDEAFF. The CDR3 DNA sequence: TGCAGCGTTCGACTCGATGAAGCTTTCTTT. The chain uses TRBV29-1 and TRBJ1-1; D remains ambiguous. Trimming left V 5 bases short and J 7 bases short, with 8 bases between. The germline V gene encodes CDR1 SQVTM and CDR2 ANQGSEA. This CDR3 contains 10 residues.

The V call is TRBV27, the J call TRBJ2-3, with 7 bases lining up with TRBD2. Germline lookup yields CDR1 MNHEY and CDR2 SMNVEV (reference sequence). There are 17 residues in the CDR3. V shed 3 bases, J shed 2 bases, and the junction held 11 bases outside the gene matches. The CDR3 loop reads CASSLVAGRGVTDTQYF. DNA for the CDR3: TGTGCCAGCAGTTTGGTAGCGGGTCGCGGAGTCACAGATACGCAGTATTTT.

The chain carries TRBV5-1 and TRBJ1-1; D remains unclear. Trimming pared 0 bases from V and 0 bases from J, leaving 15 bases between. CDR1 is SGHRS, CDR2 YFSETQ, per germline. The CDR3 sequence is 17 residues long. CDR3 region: CASSLGLLETVNTEAFF. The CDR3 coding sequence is TGCGCCAGCAGCTTGGGGCTTCTTGAGACTGTGAACACTGAAGCTTTCTTT.

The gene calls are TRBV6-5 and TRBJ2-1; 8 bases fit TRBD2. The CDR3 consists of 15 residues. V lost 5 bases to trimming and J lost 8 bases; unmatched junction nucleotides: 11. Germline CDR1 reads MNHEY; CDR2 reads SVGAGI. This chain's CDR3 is CASSRSGSGLHEQFF. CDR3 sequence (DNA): TGTGCCAGCAGTAGGAGCGGGAGTGGGCTCCATGAGCAGTTCTTC.

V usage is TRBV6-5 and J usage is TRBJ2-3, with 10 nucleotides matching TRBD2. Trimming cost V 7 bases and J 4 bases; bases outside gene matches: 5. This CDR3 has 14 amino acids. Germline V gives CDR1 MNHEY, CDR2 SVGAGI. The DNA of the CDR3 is TGTGCCAGCACGGAGCGGGGGGGAGCAGATACGCAGTATTTT. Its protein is CASTERGGADTQYF.